This T cell receptor (beta chain) is drawn from a study of spatial heterogeneity in lung cancer. CDR1 and CDR2 from the germline V gene are SEHNR and FQNEAQ (reference sequence). This CDR3 comprises 18 residues. Individually, TCR cDNA molecules were each labelled with a unique molecular identifier. TCRdb re-analysed the 5' RACE reads in MiXCR, keeping a single row per CDR3 protein. The repertoire holds under 13,000 distinct CDR3 sequences, with about 24% as singletons. With respect to this clonotype: Its antigen is not identified. A much larger clone lies a single base off, so this may be a read error.

Time point of the sample: sample taken at primary tumor resection. Whole RNA was taken from tumor, nontumor lung or frozen PBMC; it was then sequenced unsorted. The roughly 66 donors had untreated early-stage non-small cell lung cancer. Study-wide points: Ubiquitous expanded tumor TCRs were observed in blood more at resection than follow-up.

The clonotype originates from a female donor with early-stage non-small cell lung cancer. The sample here was PBMCs, taken at surgery. This chain joins TRBV7-9 and TRBJ2-7; TRBD2 matches 10 bases. The DNA end favors TRBJ2-1, so the J call may be wrong. The CDR3 nucleotides are TGTGCCAGCAGCTCACCAAGCCTCCCTAGCGGGAGCTCCTACGAGCAGTTCTTC. Amino acid sequence: CASSSPSLPSGSSYEQFF.